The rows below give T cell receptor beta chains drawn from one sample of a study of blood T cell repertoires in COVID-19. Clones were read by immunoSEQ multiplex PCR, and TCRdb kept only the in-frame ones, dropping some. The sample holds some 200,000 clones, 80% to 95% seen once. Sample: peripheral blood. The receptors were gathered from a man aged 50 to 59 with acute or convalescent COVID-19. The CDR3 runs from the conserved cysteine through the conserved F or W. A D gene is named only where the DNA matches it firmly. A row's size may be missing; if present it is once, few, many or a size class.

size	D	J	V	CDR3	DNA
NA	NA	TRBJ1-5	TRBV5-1	CASSLGDISNQPQHF	TGCGCCAGCAGCTTGGGGGACATAAGCAATCAGCCCCAGCATTTT
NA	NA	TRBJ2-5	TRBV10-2	CASSDPGLLGETQYF	TGCGCCAGCAGTGACCCCGGACTTCTAGGGGAGACCCAGTACTTC
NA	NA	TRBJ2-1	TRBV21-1	CASRGLAGYNEQFF	TGTGCCAGCAGGGGACTAGCCGGTTACAATGAGCAGTTCTTC
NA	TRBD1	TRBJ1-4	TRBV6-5	CASSNRDSLVEKLFF	TGTGCCAGCAGTAACCGGGACAGCCTTGTCGAAAAACTGTTTTTT
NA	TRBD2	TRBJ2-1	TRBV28	CASSSGPGTSGRKFNEQFF	TGTGCCAGCAGTTCGGGACCCGGGACTAGCGGGAGAAAATTCAATGAGCAGTTCTTC
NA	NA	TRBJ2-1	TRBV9	CASSSMGGLYNEQFF	TGTGCCAGCAGCTCAATGGGGGGTTTATACAATGAGCAGTTCTTC
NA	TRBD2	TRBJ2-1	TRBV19	CASSKTSGSGKYNEQFF	TGTGCCAGTAGTAAGACGAGCGGGAGTGGGAAATACAATGAGCAGTTCTTC
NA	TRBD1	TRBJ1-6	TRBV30	CAWTWTGASRNNSPLHF	TGTGCCTGGACCTGGACAGGGGCCAGCCGGAATAATTCACCCCTCCACTTT
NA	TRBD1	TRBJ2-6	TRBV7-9	CASSATGAGANVLTF	TGTGCCAGCAGCGCGACAGGGGCTGGGGCCAACGTCCTGACTTTC
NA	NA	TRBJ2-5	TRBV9	CASSPQVATQETQYF	TGTGCCAGCAGCCCCCAAGTGGCGACTCAAGAGACCCAGTACTTC
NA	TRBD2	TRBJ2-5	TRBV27	CASRIGRGLGPETQYF	TGTGCCAGCAGGATCGGGCGAGGACTAGGCCCGGAGACCCAGTACTTC
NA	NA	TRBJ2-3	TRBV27	CASSLTYTDTQYF	TGTGCCAGCAGTTTAACTTACACAGATACGCAGTATTTT
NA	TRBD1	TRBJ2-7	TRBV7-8	CASSRLGGQGTNEQYF	TGTGCCAGCAGCCGCCTGGGGGGACAGGGGACCAACGAGCAGTACTTC
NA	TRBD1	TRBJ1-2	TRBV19	CASTPRTGLINYGYTF	TGTGCCAGTACCCCCCGGACAGGGCTCATTAACTATGGCTACACCTTC
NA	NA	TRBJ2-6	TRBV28	CASREQVSSGANVLTF	TGTGCCAGCAGAGAACAGGTCTCCTCTGGGGCCAACGTCCTGACTTTC
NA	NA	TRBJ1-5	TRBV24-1	CATSDGLYSNQPQHF	TGTGCCACCAGTGACGGACTTTATAGCAATCAGCCCCAGCATTTT
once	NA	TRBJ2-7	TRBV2	CASSEALIAVPYEQYF	TGTGCCAGCAGTGAAGCGCTGATAGCGGTTCCCTACGAGCAGTACTTC
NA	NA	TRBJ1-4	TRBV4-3	CASSQTGNEKLFF	TGCGCCAGCAGCCAAACAGGGAATGAAAAACTGTTTTTT
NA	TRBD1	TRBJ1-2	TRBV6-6	CASSRHNPGQGNYGYTF	TGTGCCAGCAGCCGACACAATCCCGGACAGGGGAACTATGGCTACACCTTC
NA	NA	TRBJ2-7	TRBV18	CASSKQGYGYEQYF	TGTGCCAGCTCAAAACAGGGTTATGGCTACGAGCAGTACTTC
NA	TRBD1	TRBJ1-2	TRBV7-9	CASSLAGTDNYGYTF	TGTGCCAGCAGCTTAGCCGGGACAGACAACTATGGCTACACCTTC
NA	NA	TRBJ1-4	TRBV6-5	CASSYSRGIRKLFF	TGTGCCAGCAGTTACTCCCGGGGGATAAGGAAACTGTTTTTT
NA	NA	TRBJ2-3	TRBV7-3	CASSRIPRLDQQYF	TGTGCCAGCAGCCGAATTCCCCGGCTAGACCAGCAGTATTTT
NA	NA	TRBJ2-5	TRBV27	CASSSGLGWETQYF	TGTGCCAGCAGTAGTGGCCTAGGCTGGGAGACCCAGTACTTC
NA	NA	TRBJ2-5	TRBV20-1	CSARDQETQYF	TGCAGTGCTAGAGATCAGGAGACCCAGTACTTC
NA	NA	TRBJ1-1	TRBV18	CASSPLLGVNTEAFF	TGTGCCAGCTCTCCACTGCTCGGAGTGAACACTGAAGCTTTCTTT
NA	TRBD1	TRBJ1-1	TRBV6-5	CASRDRVGDTEAFF	TGTGCCAGCAGAGACAGGGTGGGTGACACTGAAGCTTTCTTT
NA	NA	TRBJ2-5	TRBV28	CASSSDRRQETQYF	TGTGCCAGCAGTTCCGACAGGAGACAAGAGACCCAGTACTTC
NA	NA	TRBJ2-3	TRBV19	CASSSGPISTDTQYF	TGTGCCAGTAGTTCAGGGCCAATCTCCACAGATACGCAGTATTTT
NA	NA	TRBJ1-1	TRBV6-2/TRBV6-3	CASSYPTQRADMNTEAFF	TGTGCCAGCAGTTACCCTACGCAGAGGGCTGATATGAACACTGAAGCTTTCTTT
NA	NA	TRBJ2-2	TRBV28	CASSFSGGPGELFF	TGTGCCAGCAGTTTTTCCGGGGGGCCCGGGGAGCTGTTTTTT
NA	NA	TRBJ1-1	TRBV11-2	CASSFSFQGEAFF	TGTGCCAGCAGCTTCTCCTTCCAGGGAGAAGCTTTCTTT
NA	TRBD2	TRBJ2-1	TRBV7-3	CASSLWASGSSNEQFF	TGTGCCAGCAGCTTATGGGCTAGCGGGAGTAGTAATGAGCAGTTCTTC
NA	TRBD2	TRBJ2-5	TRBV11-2	CASRMTSGQETQYF	TGTGCCAGCAGAATGACTAGCGGCCAAGAGACCCAGTACTTC
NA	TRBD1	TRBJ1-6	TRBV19	CASSIAGQENSPLHF	TGTGCCAGTAGTATAGCCGGACAGGAAAATTCACCCCTCCACTTT
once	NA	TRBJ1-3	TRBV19	CASSRDGSSGNTIYF	TGTGCCAGTAGTAGGGACGGGAGCTCTGGAAACACCATATATTTT
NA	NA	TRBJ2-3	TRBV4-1	CASSQEEARSDTQYF	TGCGCCAGCAGCCAAGAAGAGGCCCGGAGTGATACGCAGTATTTT
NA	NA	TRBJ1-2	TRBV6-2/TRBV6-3	CASSPHPPTRASGYTF	TGTGCCAGCAGTCCCCACCCGCCGACCAGGGCTTCTGGCTACACCTTC
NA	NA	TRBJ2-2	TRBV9	CASSATLTGELFF	TGTGCCAGCAGCGCCACTCTGACCGGGGAGCTGTTTTTT
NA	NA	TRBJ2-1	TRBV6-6	CASRTAGTPTNEQFF	TGTGCCAGCAGGACGGCGGGGACTCCGACTAATGAGCAGTTCTTC
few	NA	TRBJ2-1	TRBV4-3	CASSRGFGAFNEQFF	TGCGCCAGCAGCCGTGGGTTTGGAGCATTTAATGAGCAGTTCTTC
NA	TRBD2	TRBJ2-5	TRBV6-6	CASNGASGIQETQYF	TGTGCCAGCAATGGGGCTAGCGGGATCCAAGAGACCCAGTACTTC
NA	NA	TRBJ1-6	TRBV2	CASSVDSLNSPLHF	TGTGCCAGCAGTGTGGACAGCTTAAATTCACCCCTCCACTTT
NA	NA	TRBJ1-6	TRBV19	CASSSQGIAPLHF	TGTGCCAGTAGTTCCCAGGGGATAGCACCCCTCCACTTT
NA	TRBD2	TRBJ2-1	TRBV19	CASSFIIAGGNEQFF	TGTGCCAGTAGTTTCATAATAGCGGGGGGCAATGAGCAGTTCTTC
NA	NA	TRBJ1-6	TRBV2	CASSEGRVNSPLHF	TGTGCCAGCAGTGAAGGCAGGGTTAATTCACCCCTCCACTTT
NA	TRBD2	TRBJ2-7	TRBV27	CASSTLAGGGHEQYF	TGTGCCAGCAGTACCCTAGCGGGGGGGGGCCACGAGCAGTACTTC
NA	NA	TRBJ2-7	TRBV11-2	CASSLAPLASEQYF	TGTGCCAGCAGCTTAGCCCCGCTAGCGAGTGAGCAGTACTTC
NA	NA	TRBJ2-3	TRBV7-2	CASSPRGRELRDTQYF	TGTGCCAGCAGCCCCCGTGGACGGGAGCTCCGAGATACGCAGTATTTT